Following are 19 T cell receptor beta chains from one sample sequenced in a study of radiation and T cells in renal cell carcinoma. Clones were read by immunoSEQ multiplex PCR, and TCRdb kept only the in-frame ones, dropping some. Among some 20,000 clones, roughly 53% were seen once, and the ten largest hold about a fifth. Treatment described: treatment-naive control, cytoreductive nephrectomy. Here the sequenced sample was tumor tissue, taken from a patient whose treatment was nephrectomy without radiotherapy. The receptors come from a human donor with renal cell carcinoma.

The chain combines TRBV6-6 with TRBJ1-2, with no clear D. Looked up from germline, CDR1 is MNHNY and CDR2 is SVGAGI (reference sequence). CDR3 length: 13 residues. The V end was cut by 0 bases, the J end by 4 bases, with 6 bases between. CDR3 DNA: TGTGCCAGCAGTTACTCTCCCCGCTATGGCTACACCTTC. Residues: CASSYSPRYGYTF.

CDR3 bases: TGTGCCAGCAGTGAAGCTCTCGATTGGCCGGGGGTCTCCTACGAGCAGTACTTC. This sequence encodes CASSEALDWPGVSYEQYF. The chain has TRBV6-1 and TRBJ2-7, with D possibly matching TRBD2 (6 bases). The germline V gene has CDR1 MNHNS and CDR2 SASEGT. The CDR3 sequence is 18 residues long. Trimming removed 0 bases at V and 0 bases at J, with 18 bases between.

This clone has a handful of counts. J is TRBJ2-5 and V is TRBV27, with TRBD1 matching 8 bases. Germline CDR1 MNHEY, CDR2 SMNVEV (reference sequence). Trimming removed 6 bases from V and 3 bases from J; junction bases left unmatched: 3. The CDR3 is 13 amino acids. The CDR3 region is CASRLTGEETQYF. CDR3 DNA sequence: TGTGCCAGCAGACTGACAGGGGAAGAGACCCAGTACTTC.

In this sample, this clone turned up a few times. The chain carries TRBV7-3 and TRBJ2-2; no reliable D call. This CDR3 spans 13 amino acids. Trimming took off 6 bases at V and 1 base at J, with 6 bases between the two ends. The germline gives CDR1 SGHTA, CDR2 FQGTGA. The CDR3 protein is CASRTLNTGELFF. The CDR3 DNA reads TGTGCCAGCAGGACACTGAACACCGGGGAGCTGTTTTTT.

The chain recombines TRBV19 with TRBJ1-5, with 9 bases fitting TRBD1. The V segment lost 10 bases and the J segment 7 bases; nucleotides outside the gene matches: 14. Germline V lookup: CDR1 LNHDA, CDR2 SQIVND (reference sequence). The CDR3 covers 15 residues. The CDR3 region has the DNA TGTGCCATCGCCGGGACAGGGAGGGTTTGGCAGCCCCAGCATTTT. Translation gives CAIAGTGRVWQPQHF.

Written as DNA, the CDR3 is TGTGCCAGCAGTGCAACAGGCGACGCCTCCAATGAGCAGTTCTTC. It is translated as CASSATGDASNEQFF. This chain connects TRBV6-5 to TRBJ2-1, with D possibly matching TRBD1 (5 bases). Germline assignment: CDR1 MNHEY and CDR2 SVGAGI. The CDR3 runs to 15 residues. V was shortened by 5 bases and J by 6 bases, with 17 bases between the two germline ends.

The rearrangement joins TRBV30 to TRBJ1-1, with 8 bases aligning to TRBD1. The ends lost 3 bases at V and 1 base at J; junction bases unmatched: 4. The CDR3 is made up of 14 amino acids. The germline CDR1 and CDR2 sequences are GTSNPN and SVGIG (reference sequence). The DNA for the CDR3 is TGTGCCTGGAGGAGGACAGGGCGGAACACTGAAGCTTTCTTT. Protein product: CAWRRTGRNTEAFF.

The gene calls are TRBV5-4 and TRBJ2-4, with D perhaps TRBD1 (6 bases). Deletions cut 2 bases from V and 0 bases from J, with 6 bases between. Germline CDR1 reads SGHNT; CDR2 reads YYREEE (reference sequence). The CDR3 runs 14 residues. The CDR3 protein is CASSLQGAKNIQYF. As DNA, the CDR3 is TGTGCCAGCAGCTTACAGGGAGCCAAAAACATTCAGTACTTC.

V usage is TRBV4-3 and J usage is TRBJ2-7; 16 nucleotides agree with TRBD2. Germline V CDR1 and CDR2: LGHNA, YSLEER. V lost 0 bases, J lost 5 bases, and 16 bases stayed unmatched. The CDR3 has 21 amino acids. DNA for the CDR3: TGCGCCAGCAGCCAAGATCCCGCCTCGGGACTAGCGGGGGGGCCGTCTGACGAGCAGTACTTC. Protein sequence: CASSQDPASGLAGGPSDEQYF.

The rearrangement uses TRBV4-1 and TRBJ2-1; tentative D call: TRBD1 (5 bases). The germline V gene encodes CDR1 MGHRA and CDR2 YSYEKL. The CDR3 extends over 15 amino acids. Trimming pared 0 bases from V and 4 bases from J, leaving 10 bases between. In nucleotides, the CDR3 is TGCGCCAGCAGCCAAGATAAACCAGGGTACAATGAGCAGTTCTTC. Translating gives CASSQDKPGYNEQFF.

The rearrangement uses TRBV13 and TRBJ1-2; 8 bases match TRBD1. V shed 4 bases, J shed 5 bases, and the junction held 6 bases outside the gene matches. The germline V gene encodes CDR1 PRHDT and CDR2 FYEKMQ (reference sequence). This CDR3 is built from 14 residues. DNA of the CDR3: TGTGCCAGCAGCTCCCGACAGGGGAGGTATGGCTACACCTTC. The encoded protein is CASSSRQGRYGYTF.

The chain is built from TRBV25-1 and TRBJ1-6, with unresolved D. The V and J ends lost 11 bases and 0 bases respectively, with 8 bases between them. The V gene's germline CDR1 is MGHDK and CDR2 SYGVNS. The CDR3 has 13 residues. CDR3 DNA: TGTGCCGCTGGAGGCTCCTATAATTCACCCCTCCACTTT. Translating gives CAAGGSYNSPLHF.

This clone has a single count. V usage is TRBV29-1 and J usage is TRBJ2-7, with D possibly TRBD2 on 7 matching bases. CDR3 length equals 13 residues. The germline CDR1 and CDR2 sequences are SQVTM and ANQGSEA. The V and J ends lost 4 bases and 5 bases respectively, with 15 bases between them. The CDR3: CSVGPGGPNEQYF. In DNA form, the CDR3 reads TGCAGCGTTGGCCCCGGGGGGCCTAACGAGCAGTACTTC.

This chain joins TRBV15 and TRBJ1-2, with 11 bases aligning to TRBD1. Per the germline V gene, CDR1 is LNHNV and CDR2 is YYDKDF (reference sequence). Trimming cost V 1 base and J 6 bases; bases outside gene matches: 7. This CDR3 has 16 residues. The CDR3 coding sequence is TGTGCCACCAGCAGAGGCGGGACAGGGGGGAAGGATGGCTACACCTTC. Translated, it gives CATSRGGTGGKDGYTF.

This sequence joins TRBV6-1 and TRBJ1-2, with 7 bases matching TRBD1. This CDR3 has 14 amino acids. In germline, CDR1 is MNHNS, CDR2 SASEGT. V was pared by 4 bases and J by 3 bases, with 5 bases of the junction left unmatched. The CDR3, as DNA: TGTGCCAGCAGTGGGGGGGGACAGCACTATGGCTACACCTTC. Its protein product is CASSGGGQHYGYTF.

The genes are TRBV7-9 and TRBJ1-1, with 8 bases aligning to TRBD1. The germline CDR1 and CDR2 sequences are SEHNR and FQNEAQ (reference sequence). This CDR3 is 15 amino acids long. The ends lost 5 bases at V and 1 base at J; junction bases unmatched: 6. CDR3 nucleotides: TGTGCCAGCAGCCCGCACAGGGGGGCGAACACTGAAGCTTTCTTT. It yields the protein CASSPHRGANTEAFF.

This clone was detected only a few times. CDR3 coding DNA: TGCAGCGTCGCGGACAGGTACAATCAGCCCCAGCATTTT. Its protein product is CSVADRYNQPQHF. This chain uses TRBV29-1 with TRBJ1-5; 7 bases fit TRBD1. Germline CDR1 and CDR2: SQVTM and ANQGSEA. The V gene end was trimmed by 6 bases and the J gene end by 3 bases; junction bases not matched to a gene: 5. This CDR3 is 13 amino acids long.

The chain employs TRBV7-8 and TRBJ1-2, with D perhaps TRBD1 (5 bases). This CDR3 has 15 amino acids. Trimming took 3 bases from V and 6 from J, leaving 17 bases between them. The germline V gene encodes CDR1 SGHVS and CDR2 FQNEAQ. The CDR3 region has the DNA TGTGCCAGCAGCTTCCAGAATCAGGGAGTAGATGGCTACACCTTC. As protein: CASSFQNQGVDGYTF.

This sequence joins TRBV7-3 and TRBJ2-1; 7 bases line up with TRBD1. Trimming cost V 5 bases and J 2 bases; bases outside gene matches: 9. In germline, CDR1 is SGHTA, CDR2 FQGTGA. This CDR3 has 16 residues. The CDR3, as DNA: TGTGCCAGCAGCCCGACCCAGACAGGGACCTACAATGAGCAGTTCTTC. Translation: CASSPTQTGTYNEQFF.